This TCR beta chain comes out of a study of OX40 agonist ivuxolimab in advanced cancers. General study points: Clonal expansion from baseline to week 6 occurred in both CD4+ and CD8+ T cells.

Turning to this clone: The antigen is undetermined.

Libraries were prepared by immunoSEQ multiplex PCR; TCRdb keeps only in-frame clonotypes and omits some of them. The sample records 75,000 to 95,000 clones, roughly nine tenths being singletons. The TCR sequence derives from an adult with an advanced solid tumor such as melanoma, head and neck, liver or kidney cancer. The sequencing used CD4+ or CD8+ T cells sorted from blood, collected in a trial of the OX40 agonist ivuxolimab.

This chain's CDR3 is CASSLGGAGIPYEQYF. CDR3 in DNA: TGTGCCAGCAGCTTGGGAGGTGCGGGGATACCCTACGAGCAGTACTTC. J is TRBJ2-7 and V is TRBV5-4, with D perhaps TRBD2 (6 bases). V was clipped by 0 bases and J by 2 bases, with 15 bases between them. Germline CDR1 and CDR2: SGHNT and YYREEE (reference sequence). The CDR3 has 16 amino acids.